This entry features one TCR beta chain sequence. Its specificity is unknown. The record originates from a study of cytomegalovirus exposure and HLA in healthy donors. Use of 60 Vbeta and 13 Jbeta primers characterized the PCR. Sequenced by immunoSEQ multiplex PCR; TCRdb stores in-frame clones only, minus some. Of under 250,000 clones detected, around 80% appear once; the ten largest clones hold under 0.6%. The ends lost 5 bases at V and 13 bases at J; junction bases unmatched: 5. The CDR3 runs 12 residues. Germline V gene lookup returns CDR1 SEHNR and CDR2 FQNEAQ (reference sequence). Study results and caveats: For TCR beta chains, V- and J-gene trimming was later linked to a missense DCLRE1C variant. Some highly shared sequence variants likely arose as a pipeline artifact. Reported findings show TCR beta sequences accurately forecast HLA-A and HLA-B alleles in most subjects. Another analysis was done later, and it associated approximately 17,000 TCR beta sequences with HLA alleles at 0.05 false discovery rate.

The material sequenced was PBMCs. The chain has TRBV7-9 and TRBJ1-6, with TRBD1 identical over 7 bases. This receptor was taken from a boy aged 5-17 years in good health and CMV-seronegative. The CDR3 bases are TGTGCCAGCAGCCAGGGGGGTCGGCCCCTCCACTTT. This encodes CASSQGGRPLHF.